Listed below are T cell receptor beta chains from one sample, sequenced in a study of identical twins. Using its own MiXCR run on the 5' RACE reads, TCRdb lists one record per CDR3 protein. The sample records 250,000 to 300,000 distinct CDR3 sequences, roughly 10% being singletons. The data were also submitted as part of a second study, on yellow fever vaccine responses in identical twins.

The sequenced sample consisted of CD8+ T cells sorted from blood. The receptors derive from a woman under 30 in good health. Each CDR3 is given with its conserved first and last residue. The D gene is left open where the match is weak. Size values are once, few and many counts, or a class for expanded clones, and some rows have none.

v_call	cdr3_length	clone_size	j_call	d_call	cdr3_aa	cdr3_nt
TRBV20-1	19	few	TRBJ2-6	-	CSASNHPDEALPGANVLTF	TGCAGTGCCAGTAACCACCCGGACGAGGCGTTGCCTGGGGCCAACGTCCTGACTTTC
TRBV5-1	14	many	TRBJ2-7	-	CASSLTGWDHEQYF	TGCGCCAGCAGCTTGACAGGGTGGGACCACGAGCAGTACTTC
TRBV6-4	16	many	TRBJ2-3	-	CASSEDSVTSTDTQYF	TGTGCCAGCAGTGAAGATTCCGTAACTAGCACAGATACGCAGTATTTT
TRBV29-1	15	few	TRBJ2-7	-	CSVESPTDESYEQYF	TGCAGCGTTGAATCCCCGACAGACGAATCCTACGAGCAGTACTTC
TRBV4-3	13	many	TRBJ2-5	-	CASSQDAFETQYF	TGCGCCAGCAGCCAAGATGCGTTCGAGACCCAGTACTTC
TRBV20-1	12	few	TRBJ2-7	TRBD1	CSARGQGYEQYF	TGCAGTGCTAGGGGACAGGGGTACGAGCAGTACTTC
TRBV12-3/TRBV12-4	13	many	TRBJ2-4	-	CATKGGDENIQYF	TGTGCCACTAAAGGCGGAGATGAAAACATTCAGTACTTC
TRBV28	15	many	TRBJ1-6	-	CASRFFGGSGSPLHF	TGTGCCAGCAGGTTCTTCGGGGGCTCCGGTTCACCCCTCCACTTT
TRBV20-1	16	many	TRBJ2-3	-	CSASRSIGRPTDTQYF	TGCAGTGCTAGCCGTAGTATCGGGAGACCAACAGATACGCAGTATTTT
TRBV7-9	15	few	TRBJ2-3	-	CASSPHRVSTDTQYF	TGTGCCAGCAGCCCCCACAGGGTGTCAACAGATACGCAGTATTTT
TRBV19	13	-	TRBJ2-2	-	CATHLANTGELFF	TGTGCCACCCATCTCGCGAACACCGGGGAGCTGTTTTTT
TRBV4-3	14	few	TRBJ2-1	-	CASSQVIVSNEQFF	TGCGCCAGCAGCCAAGTTATAGTTTCCAATGAGCAGTTCTTC
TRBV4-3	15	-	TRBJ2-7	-	CASSQEAGSAYEQYF	TGCGCCAGCAGCCAAGAGGCAGGGTCAGCCTACGAGCAGTACTTC
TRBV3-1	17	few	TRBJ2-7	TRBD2	CASSQYSRLAGYYEQYF	TGTGCCAGCAGCCAATATTCCAGACTAGCGGGATACTACGAGCAGTACTTC
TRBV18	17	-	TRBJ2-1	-	CASSPSYSGFSYNEQFF	TGTGCCAGCTCACCGTCGTATTCAGGGTTTTCCTACAATGAGCAGTTCTTC
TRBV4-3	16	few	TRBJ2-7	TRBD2	CASSPHGGEVTYEQYF	TGCGCCAGCAGCCCCCATGGGGGGGAGGTTACCTACGAGCAGTACTTC
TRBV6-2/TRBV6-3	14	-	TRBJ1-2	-	CASSPFLMGDGYTF	TGTGCCAGCAGTCCGTTTCTTATGGGGGATGGCTACACCTTC
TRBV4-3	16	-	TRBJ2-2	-	CASSQDHTVVSGELFF	TGCGCCAGCAGCCAAGATCACACGGTCGTTTCCGGGGAGCTGTTTTTT
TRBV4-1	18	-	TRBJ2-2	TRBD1	CASSQGLGQGWNTGELFF	TGCGCCAGCAGCCAGGGCCTCGGACAGGGATGGAACACCGGGGAGCTGTTTTTT
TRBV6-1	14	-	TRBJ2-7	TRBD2	CASRDLSGGYEQYF	TGTGCCAGCAGGGACCTTAGCGGGGGCTACGAGCAGTACTTC
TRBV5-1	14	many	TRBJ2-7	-	CASSLESPSYEQYF	TGCGCCAGCAGCTTGGAATCGCCATCCTACGAGCAGTACTTC
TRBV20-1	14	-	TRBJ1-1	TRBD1	CSAESDRTNTEAFF	TGCAGTGCCGAATCGGACAGGACGAACACTGAAGCTTTCTTT
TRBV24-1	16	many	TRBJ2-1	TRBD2	CATSPHSASGSYEQFF	TGTGCCACCAGTCCCCACTCCGCTAGCGGGAGTTATGAGCAGTTCTTC
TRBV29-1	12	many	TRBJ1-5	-	CSVKDGNQPQHF	TGCAGCGTTAAGGACGGTAATCAGCCCCAGCATTTT
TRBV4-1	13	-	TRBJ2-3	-	CASSQVLGAPQYF	TGCGCCAGCAGCCAAGTCCTCGGGGCCCCGCAGTATTTT
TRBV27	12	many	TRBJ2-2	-	CASSFNAGELFF	TGTGCCAGCAGTTTTAATGCCGGGGAGCTGTTTTTT
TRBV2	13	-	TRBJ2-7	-	CAGSLDDSYEQYF	TGTGCCGGTTCTCTGGACGACTCCTACGAGCAGTACTTC
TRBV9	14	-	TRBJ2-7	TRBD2	CASSVTPGGPDQYF	TGTGCCAGCAGCGTAACCCCGGGGGGGCCGGATCAGTACTTC
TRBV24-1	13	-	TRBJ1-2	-	CATSEGLYYGYTF	TGTGCCACCAGTGAAGGGTTATACTATGGCTACACCTTC
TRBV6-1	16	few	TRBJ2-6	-	CASTPRVFSGANVLTF	TGTGCCAGCACTCCTCGGGTCTTCTCTGGGGCCAACGTCCTGACTTTC
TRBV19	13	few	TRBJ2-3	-	CASSIVARDTQYF	TGTGCCAGTAGTATAGTAGCGCGGGATACGCAGTATTTT
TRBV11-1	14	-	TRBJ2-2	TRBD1	CATRNEGATGELFF	TGTGCCACTCGTAATGAGGGGGCGACCGGGGAGCTGTTTTTT
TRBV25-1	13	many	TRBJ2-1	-	CASRSAVYNEQFF	TGTGCCAGCAGATCGGCTGTTTACAATGAGCAGTTCTTC
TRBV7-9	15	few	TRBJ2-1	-	CASSPPGTSRAEQFF	TGTGCCAGCAGCCCCCCCGGGACGTCCCGCGCTGAGCAGTTCTTC
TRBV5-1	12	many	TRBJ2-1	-	CASRTENNEQFF	TGCGCCAGCAGGACAGAAAACAATGAGCAGTTCTTC
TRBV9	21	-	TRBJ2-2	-	CASSGGGRGAPLRDYSGELFF	TGTGCCAGCAGCGGTGGGGGGAGGGGGGCTCCTCTGCGGGACTACTCCGGGGAGCTGTTTTTT
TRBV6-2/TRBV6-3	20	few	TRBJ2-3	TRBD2	CACGGRGRLAGGPRTDTQYF	TGTGCCTGCGGCGGCAGGGGAAGACTAGCGGGAGGGCCGAGGACAGATACGCAGTATTTT
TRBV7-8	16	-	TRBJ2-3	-	CASSNPGRLGQGTQYF	TGTGCCAGCAGCAACCCTGGACGACTGGGGCAGGGTACGCAGTATTTT
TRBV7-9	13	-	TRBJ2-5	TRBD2	CASSGTSEETQYF	TGTGCCAGCAGCGGGACTAGCGAGGAGACCCAGTACTTC
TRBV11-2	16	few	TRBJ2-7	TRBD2	CASSHLAGGLPYEQYF	TGTGCCAGCAGCCACCTAGCGGGGGGGCTGCCCTACGAGCAGTACTTC
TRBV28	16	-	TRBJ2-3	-	CASSFRAGISTDTQYF	TGTGCCAGCAGTTTTAGGGCAGGGATTAGCACAGATACGCAGTATTTT
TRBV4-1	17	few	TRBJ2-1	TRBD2	CASSQELWGGPYNEQFF	TGCGCCAGCAGCCAAGAGTTGTGGGGAGGGCCCTACAATGAGCAGTTCTTC
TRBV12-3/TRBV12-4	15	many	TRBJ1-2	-	CASSLGLGGGYGYTF	TGTGCCAGCAGTTTAGGCCTCGGGGGGGGCTATGGCTACACCTTC
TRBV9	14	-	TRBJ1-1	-	CASSEGWTDTEAFF	TGTGCCAGCAGCGAGGGATGGACAGACACTGAAGCTTTCTTT
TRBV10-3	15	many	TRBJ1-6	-	CAISESTANNSPLHF	TGTGCCATCAGTGAGTCCACAGCCAATAATTCACCCCTCCACTTT
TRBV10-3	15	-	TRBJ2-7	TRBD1	CAIRGGQGEFDEQYF	TGTGCCATCAGAGGCGGACAGGGTGAATTCGACGAGCAGTACTTC
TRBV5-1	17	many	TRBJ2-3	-	CASSHPPDSVMTDTQYF	TGCGCCAGCAGCCACCCCCCAGACAGTGTTATGACAGATACGCAGTATTTT
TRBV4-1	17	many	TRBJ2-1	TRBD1	CASSQDPWPGTANEQFF	TGCGCCAGCAGCCAAGATCCCTGGCCAGGGACAGCCAATGAGCAGTTCTTC
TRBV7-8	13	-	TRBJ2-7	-	CASRDSGVYEQYF	TGTGCCAGCCGGGACTCGGGGGTGTACGAGCAGTACTTC
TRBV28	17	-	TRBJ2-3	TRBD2	CASSGKLSGRAADTQYF	TGTGCCAGCAGTGGAAAGCTGAGCGGGAGGGCAGCAGATACGCAGTATTTT
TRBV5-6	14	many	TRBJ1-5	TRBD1	CASSLRTGVQPQHF	TGTGCCAGCAGCTTGAGGACAGGGGTGCAGCCCCAGCATTTT
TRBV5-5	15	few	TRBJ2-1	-	CASSLAEFSYNEQFF	TGTGCCAGCAGCTTGGCTGAATTCTCCTACAATGAGCAGTTCTTC